A selection of T cell receptor beta chains follows, all from one sample in a study of blood T cells in healthy people across ages. Via MiXCR, TCRdb re-called the 5' RACE reads, giving one row per CDR3 protein. This sample has 950,000 to 1,200,000 distinct CDR3 sequences, with 35% to 40% found just once. The sample comprised blood. All receptors come from a man between 18 and 29 years old in good health. Both conserved end residues are part of each CDR3. The D gene is left open where the match is weak. Clone size is not always given. Where it is, it says once, few, many or a class for expanded clones.

CDR3 protein | CDR3 DNA | clone size | D gene | J gene | V gene
CSVLTSGSSYNEQFF | TGCAGCGTCCTGACTAGCGGGTCTTCCTACAATGAGCAGTTCTTC | few | TRBD2 | TRBJ2-1 | TRBV29-1
CASSLDRIGVYGYTF | TGTGCCAGCAGCTTAGACAGGATTGGTGTGTACGGCTACACCTTC | NA | NA | TRBJ1-2 | TRBV7-9
CASSLRGGGGYNEQFF | TGTGCCAGCAGTTTGCGGGGGGGCGGGGGCTACAATGAGCAGTTCTTC | NA | TRBD2 | TRBJ2-1 | TRBV6-5
CASSLRGSNGNEQFF | TGTGCCAGCAGCTTAAGGGGATCAAATGGCAATGAGCAGTTCTTC | NA | NA | TRBJ2-1 | TRBV7-3
CASSLTGTGDPDTQYF | TGCGCCAGCAGCTTAACCGGGACAGGGGATCCAGATACGCAGTATTTT | few | TRBD1 | TRBJ2-3 | TRBV5-1
CASSQAGSSEQFF | TGCGCCAGCAGCCAAGCTGGCTCTTCGGAGCAGTTCTTC | few | NA | TRBJ2-1 | TRBV4-3
CASSQDRTESYSNQPQHF | TGTGCCAGCAGCCAAGATAGAACCGAATCTTATAGCAATCAGCCCCAGCATTTT | NA | NA | TRBJ1-5 | TRBV3-1
CASSPRQSLNTEAFF | TGTGCCAGCAGCCCCCGACAGTCCTTGAACACTGAAGCTTTCTTT | NA | NA | TRBJ1-1 | TRBV9
CATAEGITQYF | TGTGCCACGGCGGAGGGGATCACGCAGTATTTT | few | NA | TRBJ2-3 | TRBV2
CASSWTSGGDGQFF | TGTGCCAGCAGTTGGACTAGCGGGGGTGATGGGCAGTTCTTC | NA | TRBD2 | TRBJ2-1 | TRBV27